The sample holds many counts of the clone carrying this T cell receptor beta chain. Its antigen is still unknown. The data stem from a study of blood T cells in healthy people across ages. The extraction recovered at least 5 micrograms of total RNA per sample. A second roughly 7 to 12 cycle PCR used barcoded and J-beta primers. TCRdb reprocessed the 5' RACE reads via MiXCR and lists one record per CDR3 protein. The sample yields roughly 900,000 distinct CDR3 sequences, 29% seen once. Study-wide points: Naive CD4+ cell counts and diversity both ran higher in long-lived than in aged donors.

Trimming took 3 bases from V and 2 from J; bases not matched to a gene: 6. The germline CDR1 and CDR2 sequences are SGHTA and FQGNSA. This CDR3 contains 16 residues. The sequence was obtained from a woman older than 75 in good health. The sequenced sample was blood. This rearrangement joins TRBV7-2 to TRBJ2-3; 9 bases are a match to TRBD2. DNA for the CDR3: TGTGCCAGCAGCTTCCTTAGCGGGGGCATCACAGATACGCAGTATTTT. Amino acid sequence: CASSFLSGGITDTQYF.